This T cell receptor (beta chain) is drawn from a study of blood T cell repertoires in COVID-19. Study as a whole: Acute and convalescent COVID-19 samples came from the United States, Italy and Spain. Sample material is recorded as cDNA or gDNA derived from T cells, B-cell-depleted T cells, or PBMCs.

As processed by the authors: Estimation of nucleated cell counts relied on the amplification of reference gene primers. The protocol was immunoSEQ multiplex PCR, while the TCRdb copy is restricted to in-frame clones and leaves out a portion. Clone size and the V and J calls come from that table; the DNA yielded D and trimming. The table includes roughly 130,000 clones, about 89% detected once. This CDR3 contains 14 residues. The V segment lost 4 bases and the J segment 5 bases; nucleotides outside the gene matches: 7. The germline V gene encodes CDR1 SGHRS and CDR2 YFSETQ. The chain couples TRBV5-1 to TRBJ2-5, with 8 bases that match TRBD1. Material: peripheral blood. The receptor comes from a woman in her sixties with acute or convalescent COVID-19. CDR3 DNA sequence: TGCGCCAGCAGCCCCAGACAGGGGCTGGAGACCCAGTACTTC. Protein: CASSPRQGLETQYF.